One sample yielded the 12 T cell receptor beta chains listed below, sequenced in a study of shared clonotypes between healthy human individuals. Some clones are missing from TCRdb's copy, which holds only in-frame ones; the method was immunoSEQ multiplex PCR. The data contain 2 million to 2.5 million clones, over 85% of them singletons. Material for sequencing was naive CD4+ T cells from PBMCs. Stated subset: CD45RA+ positively selected. The receptors derive from a man between 18 and 35 years old in good health. Some clones in this sample may be carry-over from other donors' samples.

The CDR3 DNA sequence: TGTGCCAGCAGCTTTACCTACGGACAGGCGAAATACTTC. This codes for CASSFTYGQAKYF. The rearrangement links TRBV7-8 to TRBJ2-7, with 7 bases identical to TRBD1. Germline V gene data show CDR1 as SGHVS and CDR2 as FQNEAQ. Germline trimming cut 3 bases from V and 13 bases from J; bases unmatched to any gene: 12. The CDR3 runs to 13 residues.

V usage is TRBV7-2 and J usage is TRBJ2-1, with D uncertain. With 0 bases removed from V and 9 bases from J, the gap between germline ends came to 9 bases. The CDR3 runs 13 residues. CDR1 and CDR2 from the germline V gene are SGHTA and FQGNSA. CDR3 region: CASSLALVSEQFF. The CDR3 nucleotides read TGTGCCAGCAGCTTAGCGCTTGTCAGTGAGCAGTTCTTC.

The chain couples TRBV15 to TRBJ2-2; D is possibly TRBD1 or TRBD2 (6 bases each). Trimming stripped 3 bases from V and 4 bases from J, with 12 bases between. CDR3 length equals 15 residues. Germline CDR1 reads LNHNV; CDR2 reads YYDKDF (reference sequence). CDR3 sequence: CATSRRRGVTGELFF. The CDR3 bases are TGTGCCACCAGCAGGCGGAGGGGGGTCACCGGGGAGCTGTTTTTT.

The chain is built from TRBV28 and TRBJ2-5; 9 bases match TRBD1. Germline assignment: CDR1 MDHEN and CDR2 SYDVKM. CDR3 size: 15 residues. The trim removed 6 bases at V and 0 bases at J, leaving 5 bases unmatched. The CDR3 region has the DNA TGTGCCAGCAGCACCCGGGACAGGGACCAAGAGACCCAGTACTTC. Translated, it gives CASSTRDRDQETQYF.

This chain joins TRBV5-4 and TRBJ2-7; 13 positions agree with TRBD2. This CDR3 spans 18 amino acids. Germline V gives CDR1 SGHNT, CDR2 YYREEE (reference sequence). Losses at the gene ends were 4 bases for V and 0 bases for J; bases not matched to a gene: 10. The CDR3 is CASSRGGLAGSSSYEQYF. CDR3 coding DNA: TGTGCCAGCAGCCGCGGGGGACTAGCGGGATCGAGCTCCTACGAGCAGTACTTC.

V is TRBV5-1 and J is TRBJ1-1, with 7 nucleotides matching TRBD1. Germline V CDR1 and CDR2: SGHRS, YFSETQ. The CDR3 runs 17 residues. V lost 2 bases to trimming and J lost 1 base; unmatched junction nucleotides: 11. In DNA, the CDR3 is TGCGCCAGCAGCTTTGGGACAGCCCATTGGAGGAACACTGAAGCTTTCTTT. This sequence encodes CASSFGTAHWRNTEAFF.

The gene calls are TRBV6-5 and TRBJ2-7; no firm D call. CDR1 and CDR2 from the germline V gene are MNHEY and SVGAGI. V lost 0 bases and J lost 9, with 12 bases in between. This CDR3 is 13 amino acids long. The CDR3 protein is CASSYSGQKGQYF. The CDR3, as DNA: TGTGCCAGCAGTTACTCAGGGCAAAAGGGGCAGTACTTC.

The chain couples TRBV7-3 to TRBJ2-3, with 7 bases identical to TRBD2. This CDR3 is 13 amino acids long. V gave up 6 bases and J gave up 2 bases; unmatched junction bases: 2. From germline, CDR1 is SGHTA and CDR2 FQGTGA. The CDR3 sequence is CASRGDYTDTQYF. In nucleotides, the CDR3 is TGTGCCAGCAGGGGGGACTACACAGATACGCAGTATTTT.

The CDR3 DNA follows: TGTGCCAGCCTCCGGGGCGCAGGTCCCTACGAGCAGTACTTC. Translating it yields CASLRGAGPYEQYF. The chain has TRBV28 and TRBJ2-7, with D perhaps assigned TRBD1 or TRBD2 (5 bases each). Per the germline V gene, CDR1 is MDHEN and CDR2 is SYDVKM. The CDR3 covers 14 residues. Trimming took off 8 bases at V and 2 bases at J, with 16 bases between the two ends.

The rearrangement uses TRBV6-5 and TRBJ2-7, with 7 bases lining up with TRBD2. The CDR3 contains 14 residues. Trimming at V came to 4 bases and at J to 6 bases, leaving 9 bases not matched to a gene. Germline V CDR1 and CDR2: MNHEY, SVGAGI. DNA of the CDR3: TGTGCCAGCAGTTCCCTGACTAGCTCCACCGAGCAGTACTTC. Its protein product is CASSSLTSSTEQYF.

The genes are TRBV10-3 and TRBJ1-3; tentatively, D is TRBD1 (5 bases). The V end lost 3 bases, the J end lost 1 base, and 13 bases lay between the germline ends. The V gene's germline CDR1 is ENHRY and CDR2 SYGVKD. The CDR3 spans 16 residues. CDR3 residues: CAISDAGGKSGNTIYF. Written as DNA, the CDR3 is TGTGCCATCAGTGACGCTGGGGGAAAGTCTGGAAACACCATATATTTT.

V usage is TRBV5-1 and J usage is TRBJ2-1, with D hard to call. V was shortened by 2 bases and J by 0 bases, with 9 bases between the two germline ends. CDR1 SGHRS and CDR2 YFSETQ come from the germline V gene. This CDR3 region has 15 residues. The CDR3 loop reads CASSLSAISYNEQFF. CDR3 DNA: TGCGCCAGCAGCTTATCAGCCATCTCCTACAATGAGCAGTTCTTC.